Listed below are T cell receptor beta chains from one sample, sequenced in a study of graft-versus-host responses after intestinal transplantation. Generated by immunoSEQ multiplex PCR, the TCRdb table keeps only in-frame clones and is missing some. The sample lists more than 85,000 clones; 80% to 85% were seen once. No antigen is known for these receptors. The material sequenced was unstimulated CD4+ T cells sorted from spleen or lymph node cells, taken before intestinal transplant. Every receptor here comes from a human donor who received an intestinal transplant. The CDR3 runs from the conserved cysteine through the conserved F or W. The order of the fields is clone size, D gene, V gene, J gene, CDR3 protein, CDR3 DNA. D genes are given only for firm matches. Some rows mark clone size as missing; the rest say once, few, many or name a class of expanded clone.

size: -
D: -
V: TRBV28
J: TRBJ1-4
CDR3: CASSFLRGPTNEKLFF
DNA: TGTGCCAGCAGTTTCCTCAGGGGTCCAACTAATGAAAAACTGTTTTTT

size: few
D: -
V: TRBV4-1
J: TRBJ1-4
CDR3: CASSQDIQGTEKLFF
DNA: TGCGCCAGCAGCCAAGATATACAGGGTACTGAAAAACTGTTTTTT

size: once
D: -
V: TRBV7-8
J: TRBJ2-2
CDR3: CASSLQTKSGELFF
DNA: TGTGCCAGCAGCCTACAGACTAAATCCGGGGAGCTGTTTTTT

size: -
D: -
V: TRBV5-1
J: TRBJ2-1
CDR3: CASSLSPGRNEQFF
DNA: TGCGCCAGCAGCTTGTCTCCAGGGAGGAATGAGCAGTTCTTC

size: -
D: TRBD1
V: TRBV28
J: TRBJ1-2
CDR3: CASSLYRQGPNYGYTF
DNA: TGTGCCAGCAGTTTATACAGACAGGGGCCTAACTATGGCTACACCTTC

size: few
D: -
V: TRBV2
J: TRBJ1-6
CDR3: CASSEARGDYGSPLHF
DNA: TGTGCCAGCAGTGAAGCGCGCGGGGACTACGGCTCACCCCTCCACTTT

size: -
D: TRBD2
V: TRBV29-1
J: TRBJ2-5
CDR3: CSLLGTSGSQETQYF
DNA: TGCAGCCTCCTGGGGACTAGCGGGAGCCAAGAGACCCAGTACTTC

size: -
D: TRBD1
V: TRBV5-1
J: TRBJ2-3
CDR3: CASSPGQGSDTQYF
DNA: TGCGCCAGCAGCCCCGGACAGGGCAGTGATACGCAGTATTTT

size: -
D: TRBD1
V: TRBV6-5
J: TRBJ2-1
CDR3: CASGTGLYNEQFF
DNA: TGTGCCAGCGGGACAGGGCTTTACAATGAGCAGTTCTTC

size: -
D: -
V: TRBV28
J: TRBJ2-3
CDR3: CASRQTGGGRTDTQYF
DNA: TGTGCCAGCAGACAAACAGGGGGGGGCCGCACAGATACGCAGTATTTT

size: -
D: TRBD2
V: TRBV4-1
J: TRBJ2-5
CDR3: CASSLGGLAGVRETQYF
DNA: TGCGCCAGCAGCCTCGGAGGCCTAGCGGGAGTACGAGAGACCCAGTACTTC

size: -
D: TRBD1
V: TRBV5-4
J: TRBJ2-6
CDR3: CASSSTGAPGGANVLTF
DNA: TGTGCCAGCAGCTCGACAGGGGCTCCGGGGGGGGCCAACGTCCTGACTTTC

size: -
D: TRBD1
V: TRBV5-6
J: TRBJ1-2
CDR3: CASSFDRGYGYTF
DNA: TGTGCCAGCAGCTTCGACAGGGGCTATGGCTACACCTTC

size: -
D: TRBD1
V: TRBV5-4
J: TRBJ1-6
CDR3: CASSLAWVTGVNSPLHF
DNA: TGTGCCAGCAGCTTGGCCTGGGTGACAGGGGTAAATTCACCCCTCCACTTT

size: -
D: -
V: TRBV9
J: TRBJ1-3
CDR3: CASSTGPGTPVAGNTIYF
DNA: TGTGCCAGCAGCACTGGGCCGGGGACTCCGGTTGCCGGAAACACCATATATTTT

size: -
D: -
V: TRBV5-1
J: TRBJ1-1
CDR3: CASSSGTPRAEAFF
DNA: TGCGCCAGCAGCTCCGGGACACCCAGGGCTGAAGCTTTCTTT

size: -
D: TRBD1
V: TRBV5-1
J: TRBJ1-2
CDR3: CASSPGQGGYGYTF
DNA: TGCGCCAGCAGCCCTGGACAGGGGGGCTATGGCTACACCTTC

size: -
D: TRBD1
V: TRBV5-1
J: TRBJ1-1
CDR3: CASNLWGQDTEAFF
DNA: TGCGCCAGCAACTTGTGGGGACAGGACACTGAAGCTTTCTTT

size: many
D: TRBD1
V: TRBV7-6
J: TRBJ1-4
CDR3: CASSFGTGGGRKLFF
DNA: TGTGCCAGCAGCTTTGGGACAGGGGGCGGGAGAAAACTGTTTTTT

size: -
D: TRBD1
V: TRBV5-6
J: TRBJ2-7
CDR3: CASSSTPGGRYEQYF
DNA: TGTGCCAGCAGTTCTACCCCAGGGGGCCGCTACGAGCAGTACTTC

size: -
D: -
V: TRBV6-5
J: TRBJ1-1
CDR3: CASSYSQGHTEAFF
DNA: TGTGCCAGCAGTTACTCCCAGGGCCACACTGAAGCTTTCTTT

size: -
D: TRBD2
V: TRBV13
J: TRBJ2-7
CDR3: CASSSSRDGGYEQYF
DNA: TGTGCCAGCAGCTCTAGCCGGGACGGGGGGTACGAGCAGTACTTC

size: -
D: -
V: TRBV11-3
J: TRBJ2-3
CDR3: CASSLDRPGVWSDTQYF
DNA: TGTGCCAGCAGCTTAGATCGGCCGGGGGTCTGGTCAGATACGCAGTATTTT

size: -
D: TRBD1
V: TRBV23-1
J: TRBJ1-1
CDR3: CASSHHRGAGAPNTEAFF
DNA: TGCGCCAGCAGTCATCACAGGGGGGCAGGGGCCCCGAACACTGAAGCTTTCTTT

size: -
D: TRBD1
V: TRBV6-6
J: TRBJ2-5
CDR3: CASSLDRGRETQYF
DNA: TGTGCCAGCAGTCTGGACAGGGGGCGGGAGACCCAGTACTTC

size: -
D: -
V: TRBV9
J: TRBJ2-1
CDR3: CASSVAPGSEQFF
DNA: TGTGCCAGCAGCGTGGCCCCGGGGAGTGAGCAGTTCTTC

size: -
D: -
V: TRBV21-1
J: TRBJ2-7
CDR3: CASRTTRPLSYEQYF
DNA: TGTGCCAGCAGGACGACTAGGCCCCTATCCTACGAGCAGTACTTC

size: -
D: TRBD1
V: TRBV5-1
J: TRBJ2-2
CDR3: CASSLGRGFTGELFF
DNA: TGCGCCAGCAGCTTGGGCAGGGGGTTCACCGGGGAGCTGTTTTTT

size: -
D: -
V: TRBV30
J: TRBJ1-1
CDR3: CAWSEDSAEAFF
DNA: TGTGCCTGGAGCGAGGACAGCGCTGAAGCTTTCTTT

size: -
D: TRBD1
V: TRBV7-3
J: TRBJ2-7
CDR3: CASSMYRGAEQYF
DNA: TGTGCCAGCAGCATGTACAGGGGGGCCGAGCAGTACTTC

size: -
D: TRBD1
V: TRBV29-1
J: TRBJ2-5
CDR3: CSVEDRGLRETQYF
DNA: TGCAGCGTTGAGGACAGGGGGCTGAGGGAGACCCAGTACTTC

size: -
D: TRBD2
V: TRBV19
J: TRBJ2-5
CDR3: CASRPGGKQETQYF
DNA: TGTGCCAGTAGACCGGGGGGGAAACAAGAGACCCAGTACTTC

size: few
D: TRBD1
V: TRBV5-4
J: TRBJ2-7
CDR3: CASSLGGTGDEQYF
DNA: TGTGCCAGCAGCTTGGGGGGGACAGGGGACGAGCAGTACTTC

size: -
D: TRBD1
V: TRBV13
J: TRBJ1-4
CDR3: CASSADRVGEKLFF
DNA: TGTGCCAGCAGCGCCGACAGGGTCGGGGAAAAACTGTTTTTT

size: -
D: -
V: TRBV18
J: TRBJ2-1
CDR3: CASSPGPSLSSYNEQFF
DNA: TGTGCCAGCTCACCAGGCCCCTCACTATCCTCCTACAATGAGCAGTTCTTC

size: -
D: TRBD2
V: TRBV4-1
J: TRBJ2-3
CDR3: CASSQAATSEYTQYF
DNA: TGCGCCAGCAGCCAAGCCGCTACTAGCGAGTATACGCAGTATTTT

size: few
D: -
V: TRBV18
J: TRBJ1-1
CDR3: CASSPTGMNTEAFF
DNA: TGTGCCAGCTCACCCACAGGCATGAACACTGAAGCTTTCTTT

size: -
D: -
V: TRBV28
J: TRBJ2-1
CDR3: CASTLGGPPRRYNEQFF
DNA: TGTGCCAGCACCCTGGGGGGACCTCCTCGAAGATACAATGAGCAGTTCTTC

size: -
D: TRBD1
V: TRBV11-2
J: TRBJ2-7
CDR3: CASSEGQGAPGTYEQYF
DNA: TGTGCCAGCAGCGAGGGACAGGGGGCCCCCGGAACCTACGAGCAGTACTTC

size: -
D: -
V: TRBV27
J: TRBJ1-1
CDR3: CASSSQGRTEAFF
DNA: TGTGCCAGCAGTTCCCAAGGGAGGACTGAAGCTTTCTTT

size: -
D: TRBD2
V: TRBV5-1
J: TRBJ2-3
CDR3: CASSWAGTSGGSTDTQYF
DNA: TGCGCCAGCAGCTGGGCCGGGACTAGCGGGGGTAGCACAGATACGCAGTATTTT